A selection of T cell receptor beta chains follows, all from one sample in a study of blood T cells in healthy people across ages. MiXCR, run by TCRdb on the 5' RACE reads, gives a single entry per CDR3 protein. The sample has approximately 700,000 distinct CDR3 sequences, 32% seen once. The source material was blood. The receptors originated from an elderly woman in good health. The CDR3 runs from the conserved cysteine through the conserved F or W. A D gene is named only where the DNA matches it firmly. Where a row states a size, it is once, few, many or the class of an expanded clone; other rows omit it.

many TRBJ2-6 . TRBV6-2/TRBV6-3 TGTGCCAGTACGATGACAGTCTCTGGGGCCAACGTCCTGACTTTC CASTMTVSGANVLTF
. TRBJ2-1 . TRBV13 TGTGCCAGCAGCTTAGGCCTAGGGCAGACGCAGCAGTTCTTC CASSLGLGQTQQFF
. TRBJ2-7 . TRBV7-2 TGTGCCAGCAGCTTTCTACTAGTAGTCGGCGAGCAGTACTTC CASSFLLVVGEQYF
few TRBJ2-4 . TRBV27 TGTGCCAGCAGTTCGTCTTCCGGGACCCGAGGGTACTTC CASSSSSGTRGYF
few TRBJ2-3 TRBD2 TRBV30 TGTGCCTGGAGTCCCCGGGGTAGCGGGGGCCGCACAGATACGCAGTATTTT CAWSPRGSGGRTDTQYF
once TRBJ2-1 TRBD2 TRBV6-2/TRBV6-3 TGTGCCAGCAGTTATTTAGCGGGGTCCTACAATGAGCAGTTCTTC CASSYLAGSYNEQFF
many TRBJ2-7 TRBD2 TRBV20-1 TGCAGTGTCACAGGTTGGGGCGGGGGGACCTACGAGCAGTACTTC CSVTGWGGGTYEQYF
. TRBJ2-3 TRBD1 TRBV28 TGTGCCAGCAGGGGAGAGGGGACAGGTGATCGGTATTTT CASRGEGTGDRYF
many TRBJ2-6 . TRBV5-5 TGTGCCAGCAACTTTCAGATCTCTGGGGCCAACGTCCTGACTTTC CASNFQISGANVLTF
. TRBJ2-2 . TRBV5-6 TGTGCCAGCAGCTTGGAACAGGGACGGACCGGGGAGCTGTTTTTT CASSLEQGRTGELFF
. TRBJ1-3 . TRBV7-2 TGTGCCAGCAGCTTAGCGGGGAATAGAGGAAACACCATATATTTT CASSLAGNRGNTIYF
once TRBJ2-1 TRBD2 TRBV18 TGTGCCAGCTCACAGAGCGGGGGGGCGGACAATGAGCAGTTCTTC CASSQSGGADNEQFF
. TRBJ1-5 . TRBV6-1 TGTGCCAGCAGTCCCTCCCGGGTAGGTCAGCCCCAGCATTTT CASSPSRVGQPQHF
many TRBJ2-7 TRBD2 TRBV9 TGTGCCAGCAGCGTAGGGAGCGGGAGCTCCTACGAGCAGTACTTC CASSVGSGSSYEQYF
. TRBJ2-7 TRBD2 TRBV2 TGTGCCAGCAGGGGGACTAGCGGGGGCCTTTCCTACGAGCAGTACTTC CASRGTSGGLSYEQYF
. TRBJ1-2 . TRBV20-1 TGCAGTGCTAGGGACCGAGCAAGAGGGGGCTACACCTTC CSARDRARGGYTF
many TRBJ1-6 . TRBV5-1 TGCGCCAGCAGCGAGAGCCAGAATTCACCCCTCCACTTT CASSESQNSPLHF
many TRBJ2-5 TRBD2 TRBV7-2 TGTGCCAGCAGCTGGGCTAGCGGGGGCCAAGAGACCCAGTACTTC CASSWASGGQETQYF
. TRBJ2-3 TRBD2 TRBV7-2 TGTGCCAGCAGCTTACCGACTAGCGGGCTGGATACGCAGTATTTT CASSLPTSGLDTQYF
. TRBJ2-5 . TRBV7-6 TGTGCCAGCAGACGAGGGACATTGAGGCAAGAGACCCAGTACTTC CASRRGTLRQETQYF
many TRBJ2-7 TRBD1 TRBV3-1 TGTGCCAGCAGCGCAGGACAGGAGACCCTTTCCCGGCAGTACTTC CASSAGQETLSRQYF
. TRBJ2-7 TRBD1 TRBV14 TGTGCCGGCAGCTCCCGGACAGGGATATACGAACAGTACTTC CAGSSRTGIYEQYF
many TRBJ1-1 . TRBV6-5 TGTGCCAGCAGCCTCCTTTTAGGGGGGAGTGAAGCTTTCTTT CASSLLLGGSEAFF
. TRBJ2-1 TRBD1 TRBV7-2 TGTGCCAGCAGCCCTTCCCGCCCTACAGGGGGTAGCGAGCAGTTCTTC CASSPSRPTGGSEQFF
many TRBJ2-1 TRBD1 TRBV9 TGTGCCAGTACGGGGGACAGGCCCAATGAGCAGTTCTTC CASTGDRPNEQFF
many TRBJ1-2 . TRBV7-2 TGTGCCAGCAGCCCTAGACAGGAAGCTAACTATGGCTACACCTTC CASSPRQEANYGYTF
many TRBJ2-5 TRBD2 TRBV28 TGTGCCAGCAGTTTTGTAGCGGGGGGTAAAGAGACCCAGTACTTC CASSFVAGGKETQYF
many TRBJ2-7 . TRBV9 TGTGCCAGCAGCGGAGGGACACCCGCATCTAAATCCGAGCAGTACTTC CASSGGTPASKSEQYF
many TRBJ2-1 TRBD2 TRBV7-2 TGTGCCAGCAGCTTAGGGGTTAGCGGGGGGATAAGCAATGAGCAGTTCTTC CASSLGVSGGISNEQFF
. TRBJ2-5 TRBD2 TRBV5-5 TGTGCCAGCAGCCCGGGACTAGCGGGGTGGGAGACCCAGTACTTC CASSPGLAGWETQYF
few TRBJ2-3 . TRBV2 TGTGCCAGCCCTTGGGACACGGTGTCGGATACGCAGTATTTT CASPWDTVSDTQYF
many TRBJ2-3 . TRBV4-2 TGTGCCAGCAGCTCGCCCCCGGGGGGCGGCGCAGATACGCAGTATTTT CASSSPPGGGADTQYF
many TRBJ2-5 TRBD1 TRBV5-1 TGCGCCAGCAGCTTACTCACCACAGGGGGACAAGAGACCCAGTACTTC CASSLLTTGGQETQYF
. TRBJ2-7 . TRBV7-2 TGTGCCAGCAGCTTTTGGAGTTACGAGCAGTACTTC CASSFWSYEQYF
many TRBJ1-5 . TRBV6-5 TGTGCCAGCAGCAGGACAGTCAATCAGCCCCAGCATTTT CASSRTVNQPQHF
many TRBJ1-2 . TRBV6-1 TGTGCCAGCACAGATATATATGGCTACACCTTC CASTDIYGYTF
. TRBJ2-1 . TRBV10-3 TGTACCATCAGTGAGTCCCAGTTACAAGAGACCCAGTTCTTC CTISESQLQETQFF
many TRBJ1-2 . TRBV4-3 TGCGCCAGCAGCCATGAATTCCCGGTTGGCCAATCTGGCTACACCTTC CASSHEFPVGQSGYTF
many TRBJ1-4 . TRBV12-3/TRBV12-4 TGTGCCAGCAGTTACCAGGGGAGGACAAATGAAAAACTGTTTTTT CASSYQGRTNEKLFF
few TRBJ1-1 . TRBV7-2 TGTGCCAGTAGCCCGAGGGATGAAGCTTTCTTT CASSPRDEAFF
many TRBJ2-1 . TRBV6-5 TGTGCCAGCAGATCCTCGAGGGTGGGGTCCTACAATGAGCAGTTCTTC CASRSSRVGSYNEQFF
many TRBJ2-5 . TRBV6-6 TGTGCCAGAAGTTACGGCGGGACTGTGTACCAAGAGACCCAGTACTTC CARSYGGTVYQETQYF
many TRBJ2-7 . TRBV10-3 TGTGCCATCAGGGGGGACGTATTCTACGAGCAGTACTTC CAIRGDVFYEQYF
. TRBJ2-1 . TRBV29-1 TGCAGCGTCAAATTTCGGTTGAGTCCGGACAATGAGCAGTTCTTC CSVKFRLSPDNEQFF
many TRBJ2-3 . TRBV3-1 TGTGCCAGCAGCCATTCGGCAAGCACAGATACGCAGTATTTT CASSHSASTDTQYF
. TRBJ1-1 TRBD1 TRBV4-1 TGCGCCAGCAGCCAAGACCCGAACAGGGGGCAAGGGAACACTGAAGCTTTCTTT CASSQDPNRGQGNTEAFF
few TRBJ1-4 . TRBV9 TGTGCCAGCAGCGATGGGACGGCAACTAATGAAAAACGGTTTTTT CASSDGTATNEKRFF
few TRBJ2-1 . TRBV7-2 TGTGCCAGCAGCTTAGCGATATCAGGCAATGGGCAGTTCTTC CASSLAISGNGQFF
once TRBJ2-7 . TRBV20-1 TGCAGTGCTTCAACGGGACGACCGAGGAGCTCCTACGAGCAGTACTTC CSASTGRPRSSYEQYF
. TRBJ2-5 . TRBV7-2 TGTGCCAGCAGTCCTTTTGGAGCTCGAGAGACCCAGTACTTC CASSPFGARETQYF
few TRBJ1-5 . TRBV10-3 TGTGCCATCAGTGAGGAAACTCAACTGCCCCAGCATTTT CAISEETQLPQHF
many TRBJ2-3 . TRBV5-1 TGTGCCAGCAGTCTAGGGGGGAGGCCAGATACGCAGTATTTT CASSLGGRPDTQYF
many TRBJ1-4 . TRBV7-2 TGTGCCAGCACCGAAGCCTATAATGAAAAACTGTTTTTT CASTEAYNEKLFF